This T cell receptor beta chain came from a study of blood T cell repertoires in COVID-19. The table came from immunoSEQ multiplex PCR; TCRdb's copy has only in-frame clones and leaves some out. The sample consists of 110,000 to 150,000 clones, approximately 80% of them appearing once. Concerning this clone itself: This specimen includes other DNA sequences encoding the same CDR3.

The CDR3 sequence is 14 residues long. The V gene's germline CDR1 is SGHTA and CDR2 FQGNSA. V was trimmed by 1 base and J by 0 bases, leaving 6 bases between them. The chain couples TRBV7-2 to TRBJ1-2; D remains ambiguous. The sequence was obtained from a human donor in a cohort sampled during active COVID-19. The sequenced sample was peripheral blood. The CDR3 DNA reads as TGTGCCAGCAGCTTAGGAACGGCTAACTATGGCTACACCTTC. Its protein product is CASSLGTANYGYTF.